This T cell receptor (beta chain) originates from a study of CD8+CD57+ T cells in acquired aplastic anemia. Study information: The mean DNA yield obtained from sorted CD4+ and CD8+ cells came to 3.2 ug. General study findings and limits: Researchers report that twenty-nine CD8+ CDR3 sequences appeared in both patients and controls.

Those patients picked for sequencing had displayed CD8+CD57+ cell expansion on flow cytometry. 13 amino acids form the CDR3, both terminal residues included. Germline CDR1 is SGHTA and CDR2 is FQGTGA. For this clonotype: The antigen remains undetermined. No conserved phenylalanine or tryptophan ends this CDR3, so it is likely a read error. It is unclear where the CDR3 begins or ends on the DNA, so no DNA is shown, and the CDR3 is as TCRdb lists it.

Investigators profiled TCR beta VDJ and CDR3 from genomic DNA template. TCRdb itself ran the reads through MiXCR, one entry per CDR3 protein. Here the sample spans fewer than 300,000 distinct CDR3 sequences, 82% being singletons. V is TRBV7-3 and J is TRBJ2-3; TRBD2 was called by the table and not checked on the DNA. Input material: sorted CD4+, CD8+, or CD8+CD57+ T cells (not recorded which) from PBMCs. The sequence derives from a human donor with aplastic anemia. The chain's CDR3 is CASGDSGTDTQTL.